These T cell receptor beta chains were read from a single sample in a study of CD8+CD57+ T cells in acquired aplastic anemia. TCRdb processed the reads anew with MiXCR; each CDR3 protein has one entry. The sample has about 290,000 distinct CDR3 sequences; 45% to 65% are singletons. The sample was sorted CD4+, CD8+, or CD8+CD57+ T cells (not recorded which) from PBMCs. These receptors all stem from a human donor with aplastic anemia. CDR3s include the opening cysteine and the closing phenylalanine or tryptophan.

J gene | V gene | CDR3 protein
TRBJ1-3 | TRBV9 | CASSVEGSGNTIYF
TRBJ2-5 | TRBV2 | CASSELSGRGETQYF
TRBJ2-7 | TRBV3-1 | CASSQDIGGYEQYF
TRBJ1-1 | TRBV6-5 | CASSRKNTEAFF
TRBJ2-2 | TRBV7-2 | CASSLASLNTGELFF
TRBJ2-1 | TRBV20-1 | CSVAGGENEQFF
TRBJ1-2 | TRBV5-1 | CASSSGTYDYGYTF
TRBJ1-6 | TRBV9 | CASSVVGRNSPLHF
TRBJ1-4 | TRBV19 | CASSIGATTNEKLFF
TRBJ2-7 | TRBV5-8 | CASSLGGTGVYEQYF
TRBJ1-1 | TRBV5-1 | CASSLFPGAMNTEAFF
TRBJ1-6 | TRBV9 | CASSQTGGASPLHF
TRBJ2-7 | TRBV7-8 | CASRLGTGSYEQYF
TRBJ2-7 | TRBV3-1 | CASSILAGGEQYF
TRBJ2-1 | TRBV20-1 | CSARGTDSYNEQFF
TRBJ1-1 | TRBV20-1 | CSARLPGAAVSTEAFF
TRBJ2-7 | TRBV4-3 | CASSQDYSGRTYEQYF
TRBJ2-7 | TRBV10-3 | CAISEPATTLKEQYF
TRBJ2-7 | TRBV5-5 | CASSLVFGSYEQYF
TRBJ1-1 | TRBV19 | CASSIAGLEAFF
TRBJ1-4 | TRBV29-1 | CSVRDTNNEKLFF
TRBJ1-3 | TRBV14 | CASSQGYGSSGNTIYF
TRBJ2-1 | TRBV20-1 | CSASEGGEGNEQFF
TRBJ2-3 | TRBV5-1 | CASRVAGGGADTQYF
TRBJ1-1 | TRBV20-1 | CSASTGGHTEAFF
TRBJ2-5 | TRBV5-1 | CASSLVGVVETQYF
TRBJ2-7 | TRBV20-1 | CSATPSASHEQYF
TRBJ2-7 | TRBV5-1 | CASSLGDSSSYEQYF
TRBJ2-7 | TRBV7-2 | CASSLKAGGHEQYF
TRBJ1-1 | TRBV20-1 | CSARDEEGASTEAFF
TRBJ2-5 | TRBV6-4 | CASSAGEGCAWETQYF
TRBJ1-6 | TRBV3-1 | CASSQDSWAGMNSPLHF
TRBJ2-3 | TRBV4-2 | CASSQEGPGDTQYF
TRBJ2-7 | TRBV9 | CASSVAGDGKHF
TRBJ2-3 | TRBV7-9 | CASSSSGRSSTDTQYF